This TCR beta chain was documented in a study of CD8 T cells in Susac syndrome. Random-hexamer reverse transcription was applied to roughly 0.45 to 1 ug RNA. With immunoSEQ multiplex PCR, TCR beta CDR3 was amplified across 54 Vbeta and 13 Jbeta. Each CDR3 protein gets one entry after TCRdb re-called the immunoSEQ multiplex PCR reads with MiXCR. The table shows approximately 50,000 distinct CDR3 sequences, with around 95% occurring only once. Recently defined diagnostic criteria for definite or probable disease were fulfilled by Susac syndrome patients. From germline, CDR1 is DFQATT and CDR2 SNEGSKA (reference sequence). The ends were cut back, 3 bases at V and 0 bases at J, with 15 bases in the middle. The CDR3 sequence is 15 residues long.

Input material: CD8+ T cells from PBMCs. The TCR was taken from a human donor with Susac syndrome. The chain joins TRBV20-1 to TRBJ2-7; possible D gene TRBD1, 6 bases. The CDR3 DNA sequence: TGCAGTGCTAGGGGCGGAGACAGGTTCTCCTACGAGCAGTACTTC. Protein: CSARGGDRFSYEQYF.